A selection of T cell receptor beta chains follows, all from one sample in a study of T cell responses to AZD1222 COVID-19 vaccine. The table came from immunoSEQ multiplex PCR; TCRdb's copy has only in-frame clones and leaves some out. The table records 150,000 to 200,000 clones, more than 80% of them present only once. The source material was peripheral blood, sampled on day 0 of AZD1222 vaccination. The receptor source for this set is an adult in good health. Each CDR3 is given with its conserved first and last residue. The D gene is left open where the match is weak. Some rows have no size entry. The others give once, few or many, or a class for an expanded clone.

V: TRBV5-5
size: .
D: .
J: TRBJ1-1
DNA: TGTGCCAGCAGCGGGGGGACTGCTTTCTCTGAAGCTTTCTTT
CDR3: CASSGGTAFSEAFF

V: TRBV18
size: .
D: .
J: TRBJ1-1
DNA: TGTGCCAGCTCCACAGATCAGAACACTGAAGCTTTCTTT
CDR3: CASSTDQNTEAFF

V: TRBV28
size: once
D: TRBD1
J: TRBJ2-5
DNA: TGTGCCTCTTACCCGGGGGGACAGGGGGTGGCCCAGTACTTC
CDR3: CASYPGGQGVAQYF

V: TRBV9
size: once
D: .
J: TRBJ2-2
DNA: TGTGCCAGCAGCGTAGAGGGTGGGGCAGGCACCGGGGAGCTGTTTTTT
CDR3: CASSVEGGAGTGELFF

V: TRBV4-2
size: many
D: .
J: TRBJ2-4
DNA: TGTGCCAGCAGCCAAGACCTAGCCAAAAACATTCAGTACTTC
CDR3: CASSQDLAKNIQYF

V: TRBV7-6
size: once
D: .
J: TRBJ1-4
DNA: TGTGCCAGCAGCCTAGGGGATGAAAAACTGTTTTTT
CDR3: CASSLGDEKLFF

V: TRBV18
size: .
D: TRBD1
J: TRBJ2-3
DNA: TGTGCCAGCTCACCAACAGGGGGCACAGATACGCAGTATTTT
CDR3: CASSPTGGTDTQYF

V: TRBV6-2/TRBV6-3
size: few
D: .
J: TRBJ1-1
DNA: TGTGCCAGCAGTTACTCGGCGGGGGGCGCGTTCACTGAAGCTTTCTTT
CDR3: CASSYSAGGAFTEAFF

V: TRBV10-3
size: .
D: .
J: TRBJ2-7
DNA: TGTGCCATCAGTGATGTGACAGTTGGAGCCTACGAGCAGTACTTC
CDR3: CAISDVTVGAYEQYF

V: TRBV6-5
size: .
D: .
J: TRBJ1-5
DNA: TGTGCCAGCACGACGGGGCTCAGAGGATCCCAGCATTTT
CDR3: CASTTGLRGSQHF

V: TRBV18
size: .
D: TRBD1
J: TRBJ2-5
DNA: TGTGCCAGCTCCCCTGACAGGGAGCAAGAGACCCAGTACTTC
CDR3: CASSPDREQETQYF

V: TRBV10-3
size: .
D: .
J: TRBJ1-6
DNA: TGTGCCATCAGAGCCGGGACAAGGGGCAGGGATTCACCCCTCCACTTT
CDR3: CAIRAGTRGRDSPLHF

V: TRBV5-1
size: .
D: TRBD1
J: TRBJ1-2
DNA: TGCGCCAGCAGTTCCGGGACAGACTATGGCTACACCTTC
CDR3: CASSSGTDYGYTF

V: TRBV7-9
size: .
D: .
J: TRBJ1-5
DNA: TGTGCCAGCAGCTTAGCGGGGATCGGTGTGAATCAGCCCCAGCATTTT
CDR3: CASSLAGIGVNQPQHF

V: TRBV7-2
size: few
D: TRBD1
J: TRBJ1-1
DNA: TGTGCCAGCAGCACCCGACGACAGGGCGTGAACACTGAAGCTTTCTTT
CDR3: CASSTRRQGVNTEAFF

V: TRBV5-1
size: .
D: .
J: TRBJ2-1
DNA: TGCGCCGCGCGGGAAGGGACGGACCCCTACAATGAGCAGTTCTTC
CDR3: CAAREGTDPYNEQFF

V: TRBV19
size: .
D: .
J: TRBJ1-1
DNA: TGTGCCAGTAGCCACCCCCTCGAGGGGAGTACTGAAGCTTTCTTT
CDR3: CASSHPLEGSTEAFF

V: TRBV6-5
size: .
D: TRBD1
J: TRBJ1-2
DNA: TGTGCCAGCAGACCCCAGAAGGACAGGGGGTATGGCTACACCTTC
CDR3: CASRPQKDRGYGYTF

V: TRBV7-9
size: .
D: .
J: TRBJ2-1
DNA: TGTGCCAGCAGCTTATTTGGCGGGGAGCGGGATGAGCAGTTCTTC
CDR3: CASSLFGGERDEQFF

V: TRBV7-9
size: .
D: .
J: TRBJ2-5
DNA: TGTGCCAGCAGCTTAGGAACGGGTGCCCAGTACTTC
CDR3: CASSLGTGAQYF

V: TRBV7-9
size: .
D: .
J: TRBJ2-1
DNA: TGTGCCAGCAGCCTAGCCGCGGGGGCATACAATGAGCAGTTCTTC
CDR3: CASSLAAGAYNEQFF

V: TRBV10-3
size: .
D: .
J: TRBJ2-3
DNA: TGTGCCATCAGTGAGTTTTGGGTTGTTTTGTCAGATACGCAGTATTTT
CDR3: CAISEFWVVLSDTQYF

V: TRBV4-1
size: .
D: .
J: TRBJ1-5
DNA: TGCGCCAGCAGCCAAGAAAGGGCCCTTAGGAGCAATCAGCCCCAGCATTTT
CDR3: CASSQERALRSNQPQHF

V: TRBV2
size: .
D: .
J: TRBJ2-2
DNA: TGTGCCAGCATTTTGACAGAACGACACGTCGGGGAGCTGTTTTTT
CDR3: CASILTERHVGELFF

V: TRBV4-3
size: .
D: .
J: TRBJ2-6
DNA: TGCGCCAGCAGCCAAGATAGGGCGACAGGACAACACAACGTCCTGACTTTC
CDR3: CASSQDRATGQHNVLTF

V: TRBV5-5
size: .
D: .
J: TRBJ2-4
DNA: TGTGCCAGCAGCTGGGACTCCCGGCTAGCCAAAAACATTCAGTACTTC
CDR3: CASSWDSRLAKNIQYF

V: TRBV5-6
size: .
D: .
J: TRBJ1-3
DNA: TGTGCCAGCAGCTTCGGGGGAGGAAACACCATATATTTT
CDR3: CASSFGGGNTIYF

V: TRBV6-7
size: .
D: TRBD1
J: TRBJ2-2
DNA: TGTGCCAGCAGCCCGACAGGGACCACGAACACCGGGGAGCTGTTTTTT
CDR3: CASSPTGTTNTGELFF

V: TRBV5-1
size: .
D: .
J: TRBJ1-3
DNA: TGCGCCAGCAGCTTAGACAACTCTGGAAACACCATATATTTT
CDR3: CASSLDNSGNTIYF

V: TRBV7-9
size: .
D: .
J: TRBJ2-2
DNA: TGCGGACATTGGGAAAACACCGGGGAGCTGTTTTTT
CDR3: CGHWENTGELFF

V: TRBV7-8
size: .
D: .
J: TRBJ2-1
DNA: TGTGCCAGCAGCCCGACGACCGGGCCAACTTCCAATGAGCAGTTCTTC
CDR3: CASSPTTGPTSNEQFF

V: TRBV5-1
size: .
D: .
J: TRBJ2-3
DNA: TGCGCCAGCCACGAGGGGGTTGAGTTGGGAACGCAGTATTTT
CDR3: CASHEGVELGTQYF

V: TRBV3-1/TRBV3-2
size: .
D: .
J: TRBJ2-1
DNA: TGTGCCAGCACCCCTGGGGGCAGGGCGGGAGATGAGCAGTTCTTC
CDR3: CASTPGGRAGDEQFF

V: TRBV11-3
size: .
D: .
J: TRBJ1-4
DNA: TGTGCCAGCAGCGAAGATTCAGGGGTAGTCTCTAATGAAAAACTGTTTTTT
CDR3: CASSEDSGVVSNEKLFF

V: TRBV3-1/TRBV3-2
size: .
D: .
J: TRBJ1-2
DNA: TGTGCCAGCAGCCCGCCTGGGCTGGGTTATGGCTACACCTTC
CDR3: CASSPPGLGYGYTF

V: TRBV5-1
size: .
D: .
J: TRBJ2-3
DNA: TGCGCCAGCAGCACGGACGGTAGCACAGATACGCAGTATTTT
CDR3: CASSTDGSTDTQYF

V: TRBV19
size: once
D: .
J: TRBJ2-3
DNA: TGTGCCAGTAGCCAACCAGGGGCGGGAACAGATACGCAGTATTTT
CDR3: CASSQPGAGTDTQYF

V: TRBV27
size: .
D: .
J: TRBJ2-7
DNA: TGTGCCAGCAGTTTTCAGGGAACCTCCTACGAGCAGTACTTC
CDR3: CASSFQGTSYEQYF

V: TRBV2
size: .
D: TRBD2
J: TRBJ2-2
DNA: TGTGCCAGCAGTGTGGGGACTAGCGGGCCCACCGGGGAGCTGTTTTTT
CDR3: CASSVGTSGPTGELFF

V: TRBV29-1
size: .
D: .
J: TRBJ2-2
DNA: TGCAGCGTTGACGGCAGGGAAAACACCGGGGAGCTGTTTTTT
CDR3: CSVDGRENTGELFF

V: TRBV2
size: .
D: .
J: TRBJ2-2
DNA: TGTGCCAGCAGTTATCCCGGGGAGCTGTTTTTT
CDR3: CASSYPGELFF

V: TRBV5-8
size: .
D: .
J: TRBJ1-3
DNA: TGTGCCAGCAGCTTGGCCCCAGGGTACTCTGGAAACACCATATATTTT
CDR3: CASSLAPGYSGNTIYF

V: TRBV4-3
size: .
D: .
J: TRBJ1-2
DNA: TGCGCCAGCAGCCAAGGGAGACAGGAGGTCTATGGCTACACCTTC
CDR3: CASSQGRQEVYGYTF

V: TRBV6-5
size: .
D: .
J: TRBJ1-4
DNA: TGTGCCAGCAGTTACTCTTGGGGGTATGATGAAAAACTGTTTTTT
CDR3: CASSYSWGYDEKLFF

V: TRBV4-1
size: .
D: .
J: TRBJ2-2
DNA: TGCGCCAGCAGCCAAGATCGATGGGTCACCGGGGAGCTGTTTTTT
CDR3: CASSQDRWVTGELFF

V: TRBV6-5
size: .
D: .
J: TRBJ1-4
DNA: TGTGCCAGCAGTCGGGGCCGTAATGAAAAACTGTTTTTT
CDR3: CASSRGRNEKLFF

V: TRBV7-3
size: .
D: .
J: TRBJ2-2
DNA: TGTGCCAGCAGCTTAAGCGGTGGAGACACCGGGGAGCTGTTTTTT
CDR3: CASSLSGGDTGELFF

V: TRBV5-4
size: once
D: TRBD1
J: TRBJ1-1
DNA: TGTGCCAGCAGCACCGGGACAGGGGGCCGACGAAACACTGAAGCTTTCTTT
CDR3: CASSTGTGGRRNTEAFF

V: TRBV25-1
size: .
D: .
J: TRBJ1-1
DNA: TGTGCCAGCAGCCAGTTCATGAACACTGAAGCTTTCTTT
CDR3: CASSQFMNTEAFF

V: TRBV7-2
size: .
D: .
J: TRBJ2-7
DNA: TGTGCCAGCAGCCCGACCGGGCTCTCTCGCGAGCAGTACTTC
CDR3: CASSPTGLSREQYF

V: TRBV7-9
size: .
D: TRBD1
J: TRBJ2-5
DNA: TGTGCCAGCAGCTTAGGCTGGGGACAGCCCCAAGAGACCCAGTACTTC
CDR3: CASSLGWGQPQETQYF

V: TRBV7-9
size: once
D: .
J: TRBJ1-6
DNA: TGTGCCAGCAGCTTAGTGCGGGGAGGATCACCCCTCCACTTT
CDR3: CASSLVRGGSPLHF

V: TRBV30
size: few
D: .
J: TRBJ2-7
DNA: TGTGCCGCGGATCTTTTCTACGAGCAGTACTTC
CDR3: CAADLFYEQYF

V: TRBV6-5
size: .
D: .
J: TRBJ2-7
DNA: TGTGCCAGCAGTTACTCGTTACAGATCTCCTACGAGCAGTACTTC
CDR3: CASSYSLQISYEQYF

V: TRBV2
size: .
D: .
J: TRBJ1-4
DNA: TGTGCCAGCAGTTCCCAGGGGTCAACTAATGAAAAACTGTTTTTT
CDR3: CASSSQGSTNEKLFF

V: TRBV5-4
size: .
D: .
J: TRBJ2-2
DNA: TGTGCCAGCAGCCCGTTACGGGAAGGGGGGCGCGGGGAGCTGTTTTTT
CDR3: CASSPLREGGRGELFF

V: TRBV5-8
size: .
D: .
J: TRBJ2-5
DNA: TGTGCCAGCAGCTTGGCTTCGGGGGGCGAGACCCAGTACTTC
CDR3: CASSLASGGETQYF